This TCR beta chain was identified in a study of T cell responses to AZD1222 COVID-19 vaccine. Points from the study as a whole: Unmutated variant regions reportedly attract nearly half of all spike-specific TCRs.

About this clone: As yet, its antigen is unknown.

The germline V gene encodes CDR1 KGHSH and CDR2 LQKENI. The CDR3 is 16 residues long. The germline V and J ends were trimmed by 2 bases and 5 bases, with 16 bases remaining between them. Sequenced by immunoSEQ multiplex PCR; TCRdb stores in-frame clones only, minus some. The sample has about 80,000 clones; roughly 87% are singletons. This TCR was recovered from an adult in good health. The genes are TRBV18 and TRBJ2-1; possible D gene TRBD2, 5 bases. Here the sequenced sample was peripheral blood, taken on day 0 of AZD1222 vaccination. The DNA of the CDR3 is TGTGCCAGCTCACCAGCCCGGGATTCTCTCAACAATGAGCAGTTCTTC. It codes for CASSPARDSLNNEQFF.